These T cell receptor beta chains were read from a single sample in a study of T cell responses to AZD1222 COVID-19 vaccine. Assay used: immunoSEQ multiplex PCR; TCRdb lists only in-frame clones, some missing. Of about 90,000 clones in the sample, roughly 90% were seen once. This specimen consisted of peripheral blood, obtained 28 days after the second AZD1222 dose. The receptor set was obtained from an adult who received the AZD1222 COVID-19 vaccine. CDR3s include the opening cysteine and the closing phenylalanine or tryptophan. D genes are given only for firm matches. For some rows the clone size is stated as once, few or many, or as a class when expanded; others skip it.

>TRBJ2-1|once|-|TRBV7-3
CASSFNEQFF
TGTGCCAGCAGCTTCAATGAGCAGTTCTTC
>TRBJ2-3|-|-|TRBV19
CASSGRGDTQYF
TGTGCCAGTAGCGGGCGGGGAGATACGCAGTATTTT
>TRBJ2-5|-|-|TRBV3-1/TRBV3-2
CASRGPNQETQYF
TGTGCCAGCAGGGGACCGAACCAAGAGACCCAGTACTTC
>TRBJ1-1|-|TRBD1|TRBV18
CASSPQTGQANPAFF
TGTGCCAGCTCACCACAGACAGGGCAGGCGAATCCGGCTTTCTTT
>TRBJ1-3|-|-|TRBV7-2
CASSLLSNPRSGNTIYF
TGTGCCAGCAGCTTGTTGTCAAACCCACGCTCTGGAAACACCATATATTTT
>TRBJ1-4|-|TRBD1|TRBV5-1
CASSSPGQGSEKLFF
TGCGCCAGCAGCTCTCCGGGACAGGGAAGTGAAAAACTGTTTTTT
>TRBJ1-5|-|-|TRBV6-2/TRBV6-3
CASSYGGGQPQHF
TGTGCCAGCAGTTACGGGGGAGGTCAGCCCCAGCATTTT
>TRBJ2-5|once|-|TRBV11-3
CASSLIRVQEAWDSETQYF
TGTGCCAGCAGCTTAATCCGGGTTCAGGAGGCTTGGGATTCAGAGACCCAGTACTTC
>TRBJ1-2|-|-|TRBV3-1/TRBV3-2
CASSQDQGEFGYTF
TGTGCCAGCAGCCAAGATCAAGGGGAGTTCGGCTACACCTTC
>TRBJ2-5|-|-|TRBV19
CASSIDLETQYF
TGTGCCAGTAGTATAGACTTGGAGACCCAGTACTTC
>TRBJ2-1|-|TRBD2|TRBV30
CAWGLAAFYNEQFF
TGTGCCTGGGGACTAGCGGCCTTTTACAATGAGCAGTTCTTC
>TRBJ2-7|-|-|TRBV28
CASSTHYEQYF
TGTGCCAGCAGCACCCACTACGAGCAGTACTTC
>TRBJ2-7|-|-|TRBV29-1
CSVGAESGVGSDEQYF
TGCAGCGTTGGGGCGGAATCGGGAGTAGGGAGTGACGAGCAGTACTTC
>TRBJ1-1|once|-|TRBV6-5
CASQGFTNTEAFF
TGTGCCAGCCAGGGATTTACGAACACTGAAGCTTTCTTT
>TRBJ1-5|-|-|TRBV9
CASSVAGNGQPQHF
TGTGCCAGCAGCGTAGCTGGGAACGGTCAGCCCCAGCATTTT
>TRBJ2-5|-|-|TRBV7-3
CASSSGWGETQYF
TGTGCCAGCAGCTCAGGCTGGGGAGAGACCCAGTACTTC
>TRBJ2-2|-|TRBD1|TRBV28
CASLPVGQGRSTGELFF
TGTGCCAGCCTACCGGTAGGACAGGGGAGGTCCACCGGGGAGCTGTTTTTT
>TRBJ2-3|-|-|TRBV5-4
CASSRGITDTQYF
TGTGCCAGCAGTCGTGGCATCACAGATACGCAGTATTTT
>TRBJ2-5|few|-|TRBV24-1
CATSKRGETQYF
TGTGCCACCAGTAAAAGGGGGGAGACCCAGTACTTC
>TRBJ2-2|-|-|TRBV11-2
CASSLTDSPDTGELFF
TGTGCCAGCAGCTTGACGGACAGTCCGGATACCGGGGAGCTGTTTTTT
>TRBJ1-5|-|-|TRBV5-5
CASSLIGGQNQPQHF
TGTGCCAGCAGCTTAATAGGGGGTCAGAATCAGCCCCAGCATTTT
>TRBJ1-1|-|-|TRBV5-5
CASSLVLTSSGAFF
TGTGCCAGCAGCTTGGTTTTAACTTCAAGCGGGGCTTTCTTT
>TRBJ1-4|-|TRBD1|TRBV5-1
CASSSDRVDEKLFF
TGCGCCAGCAGCTCCGACAGGGTCGATGAAAAACTGTTTTTT
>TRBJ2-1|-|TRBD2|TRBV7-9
CASSLNALAGTYNEQFF
TGTGCCAGCAGCTTAAATGCTCTAGCGGGAACCTACAATGAGCAGTTCTTC
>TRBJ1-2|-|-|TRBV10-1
CASSGDRLNYGYTF
TGCGCCAGCAGTGGAGACAGACTCAACTATGGCTACACCTTC
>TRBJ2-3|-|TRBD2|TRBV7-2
CASSLVSSSGGPDTQYF
TGTGCCAGCAGCTTAGTGTCGTCTAGCGGGGGACCAGATACGCAGTATTTT
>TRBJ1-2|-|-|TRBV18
CASSPGQGLYGYTF
TGTGCCAGCTCACCGGGTCAGGGCCTCTATGGCTACACCTTC
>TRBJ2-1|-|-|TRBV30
CAWSGGGPWFF
TGTGCCTGGAGTGGAGGGGGGCCTTGGTTCTTC
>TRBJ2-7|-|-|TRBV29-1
CSGGIGSYEQYF
TGCAGCGGTGGGATAGGCTCCTACGAGCAGTACTTC
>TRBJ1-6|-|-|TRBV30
CAWREASNSPLHF
TGTGCCTGGAGAGAAGCGTCTAATTCACCCCTCCACTTT
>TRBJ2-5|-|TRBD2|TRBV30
CAWSVLSGTETQYF
TGTGCCTGGAGTGTACTAAGCGGGACCGAGACCCAGTACTTC
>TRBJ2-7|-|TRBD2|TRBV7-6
CASSPPSGRAHEQYF
TGTGCCAGCAGCCCCCCTAGCGGGAGGGCCCACGAGCAGTACTTC
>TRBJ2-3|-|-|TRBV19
CASSIGQTTDTQYF
TGTGCCAGTAGTATCGGGCAGACCACAGATACGCAGTATTTT
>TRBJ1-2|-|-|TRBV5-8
CASSLVFGSGETALYGYTF
TGTGCCAGCAGCTTGGTCTTCGGGTCAGGGGAAACGGCACTCTATGGCTACACCTTC
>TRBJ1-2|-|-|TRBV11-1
CASSPRGHVSNYGYTF
TGTGCCAGCAGCCCAAGAGGACACGTTTCCAACTATGGCTACACCTTC
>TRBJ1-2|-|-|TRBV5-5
CASSLIGGQGYTF
TGTGCCAGCAGCTTGATCGGGGGGCAGGGCTACACCTTC
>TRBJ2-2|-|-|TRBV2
CASRPDLGKTGELFF
TGTGCCAGCAGACCCGACCTCGGGAAAACCGGGGAGCTGTTTTTT
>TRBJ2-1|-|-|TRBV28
CASSLLERNEQFF
TGTGCCAGCAGTTTACTAGAACGCAATGAGCAGTTCTTC
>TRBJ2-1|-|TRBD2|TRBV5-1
CASSLELAGGRNEQFF
TGCGCCAGCAGCTTGGAACTAGCGGGGGGGCGGAATGAGCAGTTCTTC
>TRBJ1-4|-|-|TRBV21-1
CASSKEGGSPGVGEKLFF
TGTGCCAGCAGCAAAGAGGGGGGTTCACCTGGGGTAGGTGAAAAACTGTTTTTT
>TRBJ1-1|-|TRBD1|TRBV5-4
CASSLQGGDYTEAFF
TGTGCCAGCAGCTTGCAAGGGGGCGACTACACTGAAGCTTTCTTT
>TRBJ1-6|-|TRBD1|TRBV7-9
CASSLSTGVYSPLHF
TGTGCCAGCAGCTTAAGTACAGGGGTTTATTCACCCCTCCACTTT
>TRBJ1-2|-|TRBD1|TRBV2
CASSDRTGQTDGYTF
TGTGCCAGCAGTGATCGGACAGGGCAAACAGATGGCTACACCTTC
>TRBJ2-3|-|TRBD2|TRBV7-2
CASSLSTSGATDTQYF
TGTGCCAGCAGCTTAAGTACTAGCGGCGCCACAGATACGCAGTATTTT
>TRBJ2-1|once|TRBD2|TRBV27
CASSFVAGGNEQFF
TGTGCCAGCAGTTTTGTAGCGGGAGGCAATGAGCAGTTCTTC
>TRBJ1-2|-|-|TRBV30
CAWSVMGIVVGYTF
TGTGCCTGGAGTGTAATGGGAATCGTGGTCGGCTACACCTTC
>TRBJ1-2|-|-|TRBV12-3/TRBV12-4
CASSLSPDYGYTF
TGTGCCAGCAGTTTGTCCCCGGACTATGGCTACACCTTC
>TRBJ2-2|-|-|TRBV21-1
CASRTGSEHTGELFF
TGTGCCAGCAGAACAGGCTCGGAGCACACCGGGGAGCTGTTTTTT
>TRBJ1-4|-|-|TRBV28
CASSPGGGHEKLFF
TGTGCCAGCAGTCCGGGGGGGGGCCATGAAAAACTGTTTTTT
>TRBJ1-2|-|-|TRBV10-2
CASGTTRDIKNYGYTF
TGCGCCAGCGGTACGACCCGGGACATCAAAAACTATGGCTACACCTTC
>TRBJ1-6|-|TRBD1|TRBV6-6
CASREPGTGGYSPLHF
TGTGCCAGCAGGGAGCCCGGGACAGGGGGTTATTCACCCCTCCACTTT
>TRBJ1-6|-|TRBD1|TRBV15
CATSRLGTGDSPLHF
TGTGCCACCAGCAGACTCGGGACAGGCGATTCACCCCTCCACTTT
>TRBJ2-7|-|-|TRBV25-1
CASRGGEQYF
TGTGCCAGCAGAGGGGGCGAGCAGTACTTC